These T cell receptor beta chains were read from a single sample in a study of spatial heterogeneity in lung cancer. Using its own MiXCR run on the 5' RACE reads, TCRdb lists one record per CDR3 protein. The data show some 5,100 distinct CDR3 sequences, with around 7.7% seen just once and about 50% held by the top ten. Source: lung tumor tissue, taken at surgery. These receptors were obtained from a male donor with early-stage non-small cell lung cancer. Each CDR3 is given with its conserved first and last residue. A D gene is named only where the DNA matches it firmly. Clone size, where shown, is once, few, many, or a class for clones that have expanded.

j_call,clone_size,v_call,d_call,cdr3_aa,cdr3_nt
TRBJ2-7,many,TRBV4-3,TRBD1,CASSQSGTGAYEQYF,TGCGCCAGCAGCCAGTCCGGGACAGGGGCCTACGAGCAGTACTTC
TRBJ1-2,many,TRBV20-1,.,CSARDSGRGGYTF,TGCAGTGCTAGAGATTCGGGGCGAGGAGGCTACACCTTC
TRBJ2-1,few,TRBV6-5,TRBD2,CASSRAGSSYNEQFF,TGTGCCAGCAGTCGAGCGGGGTCCTCCTACAATGAGCAGTTCTTC
TRBJ2-7,few,TRBV11-2,TRBD2,CASRRIGERLAGGGEQYF,TGTGCCAGCAGACGGATAGGGGAGAGACTAGCGGGGGGAGGCGAGCAGTACTTC
TRBJ2-7,many,TRBV6-5,TRBD2,CASSQPGLGYEQYF,TGTGCCAGCAGTCAACCGGGACTAGGCTACGAGCAGTACTTC
TRBJ2-2,many,TRBV5-1,TRBD2,CASSLGAGLAGTNTGELFF,TGCGCCAGCAGCCTGGGTGCGGGACTAGCGGGCACGAACACCGGGGAGCTGTTTTTT
TRBJ2-3,many,TRBV4-2,.,CASSQESGGLTLPYF,TGTGCCAGCAGCCAGGAAAGCGGTGGACTGACGCTTCCGTATTTT
TRBJ1-1,.,TRBV9,.,CASSANWGGTEAFF,TGTGCCAGCAGTGCGAACTGGGGGGGCACTGAAGCTTTCTTT
TRBJ2-7,.,TRBV7-2,TRBD2,CASSKGLATTYEQYF,TGTGCCAGCAGCAAAGGACTAGCGACGACCTACGAGCAGTACTTC
TRBJ2-3,.,TRBV7-9,.,CASSFGAKDTQYF,TGTGCCAGCAGCTTTGGAGCCAAGGATACGCAGTATTTT
TRBJ1-4,few,TRBV10-3,.,CAIGGGDGDEKLFF,TGTGCCATCGGAGGAGGGGATGGGGATGAAAAACTGTTTTTT
TRBJ2-2,many,TRBV3-1,TRBD2,CATGLAGGVSGELFF,TGTGCCACGGGACTAGCGGGAGGAGTTTCCGGGGAGCTGTTTTTT
TRBJ2-1,medium-sized,TRBV2,.,CASSQLFNEQFF,TGTGCCAGCTCCCAGTTGTTCAATGAGCAGTTCTTC
TRBJ2-2,few,TRBV24-1,.,CATSKYTGELFF,TGTGCCACCAGCAAGTACACCGGGGAGCTGTTTTTT
TRBJ2-7,medium-sized,TRBV30,.,CARDRLNSYEQYF,TGTGCCCGCGACAGGCTCAACTCCTACGAGCAGTACTTC
TRBJ2-3,many,TRBV3-1,.,CASSPYGGTDTQYF,TGTGCCAGCAGCCCCTACGGGGGCACAGATACGCAGTATTTT
TRBJ2-1,few,TRBV6-2/TRBV6-3,TRBD2,CASSYSQRELDSDEQFF,TGTGCCAGCAGTTACAGCCAGCGGGAGTTGGATAGCGATGAGCAGTTCTTC
TRBJ2-7,.,TRBV10-3,.,CAISDYYSYEQYF,TGTGCCATCAGTGACTATTACAGCTACGAGCAGTACTTC
TRBJ2-3,.,TRBV5-1,TRBD1,CASSLAGQDTDTQYF,TGCGCCAGCAGCTTGGCGGGACAGGACACAGATACGCAGTATTTT
TRBJ2-2,few,TRBV7-9,.,CASSLGYTGELFF,TGTGCCAGCAGCCTAGGTTACACCGGGGAGCTGTTTTTT
TRBJ2-1,.,TRBV7-6,TRBD2,CASTSSTSGRSNEQFF,TGTGCCAGCACCTCCTCGACTAGCGGGAGGTCCAATGAGCAGTTCTTC
TRBJ1-2,few,TRBV5-1,.,CASSSTAFYGYTF,TGCGCCAGCAGCTCGACAGCTTTCTATGGCTACACCTTC
TRBJ2-5,many,TRBV15,.,CATSRDQDSQETQYF,TGTGCCACCAGCAGAGATCAGGACAGCCAAGAGACCCAGTACTTC
TRBJ1-5,many,TRBV12-3/TRBV12-4,.,CASSFSSQPQHF,TGTGCCAGCAGTTTCTCCAGTCAGCCCCAGCATTTT
TRBJ1-2,few,TRBV6-1,.,CASRIGTAANYGYTF,TGTGCCAGCAGGATAGGGACGGCGGCTAACTATGGCTACACCTTC
TRBJ1-1,.,TRBV20-1,.,CSASLGRGGAGTEAFF,TGCAGTGCCTCGCTCGGGCGCGGGGGCGCGGGTACTGAAGCTTTCTTT
TRBJ2-6,few,TRBV15,.,CATSERGSGANVLTF,TGTGCCACCAGCGAAAGGGGCTCTGGGGCCAACGTCCTGACTTTC
TRBJ2-7,.,TRBV20-1,TRBD2,CSATSAGGPINIAYEQYF,TGCAGTGCTACCTCAGCGGGAGGGCCCATCAATATAGCCTACGAGCAGTACTTC
TRBJ2-7,many,TRBV29-1,.,CSVRGDAYEQYF,TGCAGCGTTCGTGGGGATGCCTACGAGCAGTACTTC
TRBJ1-1,many,TRBV7-3,.,CASSLTGVNTEAFF,TGTGCCAGCAGCTTAACAGGGGTGAACACTGAAGCTTTCTTT
TRBJ1-2,few,TRBV20-1,.,CSARTPYYGYTF,TGCAGTGCTCGGACACCCTACTATGGCTACACCTTC
TRBJ1-6,medium-sized,TRBV28,TRBD1,CASSFRGLSPLHF,TGTGCCAGCAGTTTCAGGGGGCTTTCACCCCTCCACTTT
TRBJ1-2,many,TRBV7-2,TRBD1,CASSTGVKNYGYTF,TGTGCCAGTAGCACAGGGGTCAAGAACTATGGCTACACCTTC
TRBJ2-1,many,TRBV29-1,TRBD1,CSVGRGQGLHEQFF,TGCAGCGTTGGGCGGGGACAGGGGTTGCATGAGCAGTTCTTC
TRBJ2-7,many,TRBV5-6,.,CASSRTGTASYEQYF,TGTGCCAGCAGCAGAACCGGGACGGCCTCCTACGAGCAGTACTTC
TRBJ1-5,once,TRBV7-9,TRBD1,CASNPDRADQPQHF,TGTGCCAGCAACCCAGACAGGGCTGATCAGCCCCAGCATTTT
TRBJ2-4,.,TRBV2,TRBD2,CASSEAAGRSKNIQYF,TGTGCCAGCAGTGAAGCAGCGGGAAGGTCCAAAAACATTCAGTACTTC
TRBJ2-3,many,TRBV7-3,TRBD2,CASSLTTASGGSDTQYF,TGTGCCAGCAGCTTAACTACCGCTAGCGGGGGCTCTGATACGCAGTATTTT
TRBJ2-1,many,TRBV7-4,TRBD2,CASSIGLAGGQTSYNEQFF,TGTGCCAGCAGCATCGGACTAGCGGGAGGGCAAACCTCCTACAATGAGCAGTTCTTC
TRBJ2-3,few,TRBV10-3,.,CATSGDGTDTQYF,TGTGCCACCTCGGGCGATGGCACAGATACGCAGTATTTT
TRBJ2-5,many,TRBV7-8,TRBD1,CASSLRDRGGETQYF,TGTGCCAGCAGCTTAAGGGACAGGGGAGGGGAGACCCAGTACTTC
TRBJ2-3,many,TRBV9,TRBD2,CASRPSGSDTQYF,TGTGCCAGCAGGCCAAGCGGGAGTGATACGCAGTATTTT
TRBJ1-4,.,TRBV5-1,.,CASSESGHLSEKLFF,TGCGCCAGCAGCGAGTCGGGACACCTGAGTGAAAAACTGTTTTTT
TRBJ2-2,many,TRBV19,.,CASPNGNTGELFF,TGTGCCAGCCCGAACGGGAACACCGGGGAGCTGTTTTTT
TRBJ2-7,medium-sized,TRBV27,.,CASSTPFSYEQYF,TGTGCCAGCAGTACGCCTTTCTCCTACGAGCAGTACTTC
TRBJ2-5,many,TRBV6-5,TRBD2,CASSYGAGGTTSEAQYF,TGTGCCAGCAGTTACGGGGCGGGAGGCACCACCTCCGAGGCCCAGTACTTC